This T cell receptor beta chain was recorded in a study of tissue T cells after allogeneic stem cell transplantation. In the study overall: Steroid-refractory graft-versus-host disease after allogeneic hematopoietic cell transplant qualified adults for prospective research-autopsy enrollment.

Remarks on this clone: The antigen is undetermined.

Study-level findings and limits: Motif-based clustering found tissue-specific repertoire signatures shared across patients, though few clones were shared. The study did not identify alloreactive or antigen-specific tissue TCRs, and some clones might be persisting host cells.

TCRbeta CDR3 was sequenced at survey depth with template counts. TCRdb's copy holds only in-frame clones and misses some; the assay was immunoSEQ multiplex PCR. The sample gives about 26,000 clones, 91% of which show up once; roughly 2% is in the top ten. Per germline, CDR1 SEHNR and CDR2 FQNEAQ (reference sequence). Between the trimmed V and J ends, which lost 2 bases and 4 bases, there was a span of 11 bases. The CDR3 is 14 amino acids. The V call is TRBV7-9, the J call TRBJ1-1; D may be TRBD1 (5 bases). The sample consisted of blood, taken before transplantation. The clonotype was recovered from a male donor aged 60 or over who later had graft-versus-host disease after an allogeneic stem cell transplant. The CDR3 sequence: CASSLLQGGTEAFF. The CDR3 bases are TGTGCCAGCAGCTTACTTCAGGGTGGCACTGAAGCTTTCTTT.